This T cell receptor beta chain was captured in a study of spatial heterogeneity in lung cancer. This clonotype was recorded at least ten times. Its target is not known. At one boundary the junction diverges from the germline segment, which might be a read error. Little can be read into the size of this beta chain, an off-target read in a library designed for alpha chains. Unique molecular identifiers tagged every individual TCR cDNA molecule. One entry per CDR3 protein results from TCRdb running MiXCR on the 5' RACE reads. The sample records 13,000 or so distinct CDR3 sequences, around 5.4% being singletons. CDR1 is MGHRA, CDR2 YSYEKL, per germline. The CDR3 consists of 13 residues. Study results and limitations: Tumors with more nonsynonymous mutations had more expanded intratumoral alpha and beta TCRs.

This sample's time point: sample taken at primary tumor resection. Patients with untreated early-stage non-small cell lung cancer, numbering 55 to 80, were the donors. The source of this sequence is a female donor with early-stage non-small cell lung cancer. The input for sequencing was lung tumor tissue, taken at surgery. The V gene is TRBV4-1, the J gene TRBJ2-7, with TRBD1 matching over 12 bases. The CDR3 DNA follows: TGCGCCAGCAGCCAAAATGCGGGACAGGGGGCTTTCTTC. Encoded protein: CASSQNAGQGAFF.